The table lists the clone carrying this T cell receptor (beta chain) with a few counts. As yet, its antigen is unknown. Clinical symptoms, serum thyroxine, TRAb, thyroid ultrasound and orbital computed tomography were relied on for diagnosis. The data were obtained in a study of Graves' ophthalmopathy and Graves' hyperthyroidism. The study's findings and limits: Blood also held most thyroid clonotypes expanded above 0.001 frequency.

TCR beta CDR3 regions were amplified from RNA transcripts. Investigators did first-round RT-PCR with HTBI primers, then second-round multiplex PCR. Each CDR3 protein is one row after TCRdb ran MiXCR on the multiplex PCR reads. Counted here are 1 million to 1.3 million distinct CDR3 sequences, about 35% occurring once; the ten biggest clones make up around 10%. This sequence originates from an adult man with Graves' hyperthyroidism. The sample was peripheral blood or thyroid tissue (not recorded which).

This CDR3 reads CASSDEGTGSEKLFF. Here the CDR3 DNA reads TGTGCCAGCAGTGATGAGGGGACAGGGTCCGAAAAACTGTTTTTT. The chain has TRBV2 and TRBJ1-4, with 9 bases aligning to TRBD1. V lost 3 bases to trimming and J lost 8 bases; unmatched junction nucleotides: 7. The CDR3 has 15 amino acids. From germline, CDR1 is SNHLY and CDR2 FYNNEI. Complete variable domain (other parts from reference TRBV2 and TRBJ1-4): EPEVTQTPSHQVTQMGQEVILRCVPISNHLYFYWYRQILGQKVEFLVSFYNNEISEKSEIFDDQFSVERPDGSNFTLKIRSTKLEDSAMYFCASSDEGTGSEKLFFGSGTQLSVL.